Presented here are 32 T cell receptor beta chains from one specimen sequenced in a study of shared clonotypes between healthy human individuals. The assay was immunoSEQ multiplex PCR, and TCRdb's table has in-frame clones only and misses some. There are roughly 380,000 clones in the sample; approximately 96% occur only once, and 0.25% to 0.35% lies in the top ten. The sample taken for sequencing was memory CD8+ T cells sorted from blood. Subset denoted: CD45RO+ cells pooled with CCR7-negative TemRA cells. These receptors were taken from a man aged 30 to 39 in good health.

This chain joins TRBV30 and TRBJ2-7, with 12 bases that match TRBD1. The germline CDR1 and CDR2 sequences are GTSNPN and SVGIG (reference sequence). V gave up 3 bases and J gave up 8 bases; unmatched junction bases: 11. The CDR3 has 15 residues. The CDR3 bases are TGTGCCTGGAGGCCCTCCGGGACAGGGGGCTTGAAGCAGTACTTC. Protein product: CAWRPSGTGGLKQYF.

Turning to this clone: Different DNA sequences within this sample yield the same CDR3. The chain is built from TRBV4-1 and TRBJ2-1; no reliable D call. V lost 0 bases and J 3 bases, leaving 3 bases between the germline ends. This CDR3 is 13 amino acids long. Germline V gene lookup returns CDR1 MGHRA and CDR2 YSYEKL. The CDR3 DNA reads as TGCGCCAGCAGCCAAGAAGGCTACAATGAGCAGTTCTTC. Protein product: CASSQEGYNEQFF.

The chain uses TRBV27 and TRBJ2-3; D ambiguous. Germline V CDR1 and CDR2: MNHEY, SMNVEV (reference sequence). The ends were cut back, 3 bases at V and 2 bases at J, with 6 bases in the middle. This CDR3 comprises 13 residues. The CDR3 protein is CASSFAFTDTQYF. CDR3 in DNA: TGTGCCAGCAGTTTCGCGTTCACAGATACGCAGTATTTT.

The J gene is TRBJ2-7, the V gene TRBV25-1, with 13 bases matching TRBD2. Germline CDR1 is MGHDK and CDR2 is SYGVNS. Trimming took 8 bases from V and 7 from J; bases not matched to a gene: 8. The CDR3 has 14 amino acids. The DNA of the CDR3 is TGTGCCAGCGGACTAGCGGGAGTGGGAGGAGAGCAGTACTTC. Translating it yields CASGLAGVGGEQYF.

V usage is TRBV4-1 and J usage is TRBJ1-5, with a possible D match to TRBD1 (6 bases). Deletions cut 4 bases from V and 6 bases from J, with 13 bases between. Germline loops: CDR1 MGHRA, CDR2 YSYEKL. This CDR3 is 14 amino acids long. CDR3 DNA sequence: TGCGCCAGCAGCCGCCAGGGGATTAGTCAGCCCCAGCATTTT. Its translation is CASSRQGISQPQHF.

In nucleotides, the CDR3 is TGTGCCAGCAGTGAAAACTCGCTCTCCTACAATGAGCAGTTCTTC. Translating it yields CASSENSLSYNEQFF. The J gene is TRBJ2-1, the V gene TRBV2; D not resolved. The CDR3 length is 15 residues. The V end was cut by 2 bases, the J end by 0 bases, with 8 bases between. Germline V gene data show CDR1 as SNHLY and CDR2 as FYNNEI.

The rearrangement joins TRBV29-1 to TRBJ2-7; possible D gene TRBD1, 5 bases. Trimming shortened V by 4 bases and J by 4 bases, and 8 bases separated the two germline ends. Germline assignment: CDR1 SQVTM and CDR2 ANQGSEA. The CDR3 is 11 amino acids. CDR3 in amino acids: CSVGKGYEQYF. Written as DNA, the CDR3 is TGCAGCGTTGGGAAGGGGTACGAGCAGTACTTC.

V and J are TRBV15 and TRBJ2-5; unclear D gene. Trimming pared 1 base from V and 6 bases from J, leaving 3 bases between. The CDR3 extends over 11 amino acids. Germline assignment: CDR1 LNHNV and CDR2 YYDKDF (reference sequence). The CDR3 nucleotides are TGTGCCACCAGCAGAGGGCAGACCCAGTACTTC. Translation gives CATSRGQTQYF.

This rearrangement joins TRBV10-1 to TRBJ2-7; D remains unclear. The germline V gene has CDR1 WNHNN and CDR2 SYGVQD (reference sequence). Trimming took 3 bases from V and 3 from J, leaving 15 bases between them. CDR3 length equals 15 residues. CDR3 nucleotides: TGCGCCAGCAGTGATGGTATACGAGGAGTCTACGAGCAGTACTTC. This encodes CASSDGIRGVYEQYF.

V gene TRBV27 combines with J gene TRBJ2-3; TRBD2 matches 15 bases. The CDR3 contains 22 residues. Losses at the gene ends were 2 bases for V and 1 base for J; bases not matched to a gene: 16. CDR1 is MNHEY, CDR2 SMNVEV, per germline (reference sequence). CDR3 nucleotide sequence: TGTGCCAGCAGTTTAACGGCAGGGGGGTTCGGGACTAGCGGGAGGCGCACAGATACGCAGTATTTT. It codes for CASSLTAGGFGTSGRRTDTQYF.

The chain combines TRBV4-2 with TRBJ2-3, with 8 bases lining up with TRBD2. The CDR3 runs to 15 residues. The V gene end was trimmed by 6 bases and the J gene end by 2 bases; junction bases not matched to a gene: 7. Germline values: CDR1 LGHNA, CDR2 YNFKEQ. Written as DNA, the CDR3 is TGTGCCAGCAGGGAACTAGCGGACCCCACAGATACGCAGTATTTT. Amino acid sequence: CASRELADPTDTQYF.

The rearrangement uses TRBV9 and TRBJ2-2, with a possible D match to TRBD2 (6 bases). The CDR3 has 15 amino acids. With 2 bases removed from V and 4 bases from J, the gap between germline ends came to 12 bases. Germline CDR1 is SGDLS and CDR2 is YYNGEE. The CDR3 spells CASSVGLALTGELFF. CDR3 coding DNA: TGTGCCAGCAGCGTGGGCCTAGCGCTCACCGGGGAGCTGTTTTTT.

The chain employs TRBV12-5 and TRBJ2-1; unclear D gene. Germline CDR1 LGHNT, CDR2 FRNRAP. This CDR3 comprises 17 residues. The ends were cut back, 0 bases at V and 0 bases at J, with 12 bases in the middle. The CDR3 DNA reads TGTGCTAGTGGTTTGGTTAAAGGGCTTAGCTCCTACAATGAGCAGTTCTTC. Translating it yields CASGLVKGLSSYNEQFF.

The count of this clone is one. The rearrangement uses TRBV19 and TRBJ1-1; the D gene is possibly TRBD1 (5 bases). The V gene's germline CDR1 is LNHDA and CDR2 SQIVND (reference sequence). Trimming stripped 3 bases from V and 6 bases from J, with 14 bases between. This CDR3 has 14 amino acids. CDR3 DNA sequence: TGTGCCAGTAGTATTTCGGGGCGACTCGCTGAAGCTTTCTTT. It codes for CASSISGRLAEAFF.

The V gene is TRBV6-5, the J gene TRBJ2-3; D remains ambiguous. Germline lookup yields CDR1 MNHEY and CDR2 SVGAGI. This CDR3 region has 11 residues. V was shortened by 4 bases and J by 4 bases, with 3 bases between the two germline ends. CDR3 DNA sequence: TGTGCCAGCAGTTGGGCAGATACGCAGTATTTT. Its protein product is CASSWADTQYF.

This chain uses TRBV5-1 with TRBJ2-7; D is perhaps TRBD1 (6 bases). Trimming took off 0 bases at V and 3 bases at J, with 13 bases between the two ends. The CDR3 has 15 residues. Germline values: CDR1 SGHRS, CDR2 YFSETQ. CDR3 nucleotides: TGCGCCAGCAGCTTGGTGGCAGGGGATGGCTACGAGCAGTACTTC. Translating gives CASSLVAGDGYEQYF.

The V and J genes are TRBV7-6 and TRBJ2-5, with D possibly being TRBD2 (6 bases). Trimming cost V 5 bases and J 7 bases, with 17 bases left between them. CDR1 SGHVS and CDR2 FNYEAQ come from the germline V gene. This CDR3 region has 14 residues. CDR3 nucleotides: TGTGCCAGCAGCACGGGACTCCCAAGGGGGACCCAGTACTTC. It translates to CASSTGLPRGTQYF.

CDR3 bases: TGCAGCGTCGCTAGCGGGTACGAGCAGTACTTC. This translates into CSVASGYEQYF. This chain uses TRBV29-1 with TRBJ2-7, with TRBD2 matching over 8 bases. The CDR3 loop spans 11 amino acids. V lost 6 bases to trimming and J lost 4 bases; unmatched junction nucleotides: 2. Germline assignment: CDR1 SQVTM and CDR2 ANQGSEA.

The genes are TRBV2 and TRBJ2-7; TRBD2 might be the D (6 bases). The length of the CDR3 is 15 residues. With 5 bases removed from V and 3 bases from J, the gap between germline ends came to 17 bases. Germline V gives CDR1 SNHLY, CDR2 FYNNEI. Here the CDR3 DNA reads TGTGCCAGCAGTACAATGTTCGGGGGACGCTACGAGCAGTACTTC. Translating it yields CASSTMFGGRYEQYF.

The V and J genes are TRBV23-1 and TRBJ2-3, with 7 positions matching TRBD2. TRBV23-1 is treated as an ORF (open reading frame) with a function not yet certain. With V trimmed by 8 bases and J by 4 bases, 6 bases remained unmatched. The CDR3 is 13 residues long. In nucleotides, the CDR3 is TGCGCCAGCCCTGGGGGGGTTCCAGATACGCAGTATTTT. Protein: CASPGGVPDTQYF.

CDR3 bases: TGCAGCGTTGAAAAGGGGGAGACTGAAGCTTTCTTT. It specifies CSVEKGETEAFF. The J gene is TRBJ1-1, the V gene TRBV29-1; a weak D match, TRBD1 (6 bases). Between the trimmed V and J ends, which lost 2 bases and 5 bases, there was a span of 9 bases. Germline CDR1 is SQVTM and CDR2 is ANQGSEA. The CDR3 is 12 residues long.

As concerns this clone: This sample also contains other DNA sequences that code for the same CDR3. The CDR3 coding sequence is TGTGCCAGCAGCTTAGGGAACGAGCAGTACTTC. This codes for CASSLGNEQYF. The genes are TRBV11-2 and TRBJ2-7; D is undetermined. Trimming removed 1 base at V and 5 bases at J, with 3 bases between. This CDR3 has 11 residues. Germline values: CDR1 SGHAT, CDR2 FQNNGV.

This clone was counted once. The same CDR3 is also encoded by other DNA sequences in this sample. V is TRBV28 and J is TRBJ1-2; the D is unclear. Trimming stripped 6 bases from V and 2 bases from J, with 4 bases between. The CDR3 contains 11 residues. Looked up from germline, CDR1 is MDHEN and CDR2 is SYDVKM. This CDR3 is CASSRNYGYTF. Written as DNA, the CDR3 is TGTGCCAGCAGCAGGAACTATGGCTACACCTTC.

Only a few counts were recorded for this clone. The rearrangement uses TRBV5-6 and TRBJ2-1; 8 nucleotides line up with TRBD2. The trim removed 0 bases at V and 8 bases at J, leaving 7 bases unmatched. This CDR3 spans 15 amino acids. Germline V gives CDR1 SGHDT, CDR2 YYEEEE. CDR3 sequence reads: CASSLAGGPFDEQFF. CDR3 bases: TGTGCCAGCAGCTTGGCGGGAGGGCCTTTTGATGAGCAGTTCTTC.

As regards this clone: The same CDR3 is also encoded by other DNA sequences in this sample. The CDR3 loop reads CASGHRGVVYGYTF. For the CDR3, the DNA is TGTGCTAGTGGTCACCGAGGGGTGGTCTATGGCTACACCTTC. The rearrangement joins TRBV12-5 to TRBJ1-2, with a tentative D call TRBD1 (5 bases). CDR3 size: 14 residues. In germline, CDR1 is LGHNT, CDR2 FRNRAP. The ends were cut back, 5 bases at V and 4 bases at J, with 14 bases in the middle.

This chain joins TRBV5-3 and TRBJ2-7; 8 nucleotides agree with TRBD1. TRBV5-3 is flagged as an ORF with uncertain function. The CDR3 sequence is 18 residues long. The J segment lost 3 bases and the V segment lost 4 bases, leaving 18 bases of the junction unmatched. CDR3 residues: CARSPSPPATGAFYEQYF. CDR3 bases: TGTGCCAGAAGCCCGTCCCCCCCCGCGACAGGGGCCTTCTACGAGCAGTACTTC.

The chain employs TRBV6-6 and TRBJ1-2; 10 bases align to TRBD1. The trim removed 7 bases at V and 4 bases at J, leaving 9 bases unmatched. The CDR3 covers 15 residues. Germline-derived CDR1 and CDR2 are MNHNY and SVGAGI (reference sequence). The CDR3 sequence is CASKKEWTGGYGYTF. For the CDR3, the DNA is TGTGCCAGCAAAAAAGAATGGACAGGGGGCTATGGCTACACCTTC.

V is TRBV4-2 and J is TRBJ1-3; D not certain. Trimming took off 0 bases at V and 2 bases at J, with 8 bases between the two ends. Germline assignment: CDR1 LGHNA and CDR2 YNFKEQ. The CDR3 length is 15 residues. CDR3 region: CASSQDRAPGNTIYF. For the CDR3, the DNA is TGTGCCAGCAGCCAAGATCGTGCGCCTGGAAACACCATATATTTT.

The table lists this clone with a count of one. V usage is TRBV30 and J usage is TRBJ1-2; 7 positions agree with TRBD1. This CDR3 has 13 amino acids. Germline assignment: CDR1 GTSNPN and CDR2 SVGIG (reference sequence). V lost 4 bases, J lost 7 bases, and 9 bases stayed unmatched. The CDR3 here is CAWTRQGTRGYTF. CDR3 DNA sequence: TGTGCCTGGACAAGACAGGGAACGCGTGGCTACACCTTC.

As for this clone: The sample holds other DNA sequences that translate to the same CDR3. V usage is TRBV29-1 and J usage is TRBJ2-3; 9 bases fit TRBD2. V dropped 6 bases and J dropped 3; count of bases not matched to a gene: 1. CDR1 is SQVTM, CDR2 ANQGSEA, per germline. This CDR3 is 12 amino acids long. The CDR3 region is CSVSGRTDTQYF. The CDR3 bases are TGCAGCGTAAGCGGGAGGACAGATACGCAGTATTTT.

This chain joins TRBV5-6 and TRBJ2-7, with 9 bases lining up with TRBD2. The CDR3 consists of 15 residues. From germline, CDR1 is SGHDT and CDR2 YYEEEE. The V segment lost 1 base and the J segment 1 base; nucleotides outside the gene matches: 3. The CDR3 nucleotides read TGTGCCAGCAGCTTGTTAGCGGGAGCGTCCTACGAGCAGTACTTC. This codes for CASSLLAGASYEQYF.

J is TRBJ2-1 and V is TRBV2, with 12 bases fitting TRBD2. In germline, CDR1 is SNHLY, CDR2 FYNNEI. V gave up 4 bases and J gave up 4 bases; unmatched junction bases: 5. The CDR3 sequence is 16 residues long. CDR3 region: CASSGTSGVPYNEQFF. As DNA, the CDR3 is TGTGCCAGCAGTGGGACTAGCGGGGTCCCATACAATGAGCAGTTCTTC.